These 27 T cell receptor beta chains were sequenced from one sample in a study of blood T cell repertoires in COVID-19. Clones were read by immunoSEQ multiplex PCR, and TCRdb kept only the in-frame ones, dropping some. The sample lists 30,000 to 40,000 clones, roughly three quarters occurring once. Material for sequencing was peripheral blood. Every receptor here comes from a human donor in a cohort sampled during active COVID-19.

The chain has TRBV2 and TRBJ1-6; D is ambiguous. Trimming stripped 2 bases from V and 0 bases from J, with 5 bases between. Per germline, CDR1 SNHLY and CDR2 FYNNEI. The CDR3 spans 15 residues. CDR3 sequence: CASSETSSYNSPLHF. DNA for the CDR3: TGTGCCAGCAGTGAAACCAGCTCCTATAATTCACCCCTCCACTTT.

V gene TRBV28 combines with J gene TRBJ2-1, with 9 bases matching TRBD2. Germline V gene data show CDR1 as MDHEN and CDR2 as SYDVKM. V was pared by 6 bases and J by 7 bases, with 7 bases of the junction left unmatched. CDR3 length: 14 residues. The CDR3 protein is CASSVAGVKNEQFF. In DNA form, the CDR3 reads TGTGCCAGCAGCGTAGCGGGAGTAAAGAATGAGCAGTTCTTC.

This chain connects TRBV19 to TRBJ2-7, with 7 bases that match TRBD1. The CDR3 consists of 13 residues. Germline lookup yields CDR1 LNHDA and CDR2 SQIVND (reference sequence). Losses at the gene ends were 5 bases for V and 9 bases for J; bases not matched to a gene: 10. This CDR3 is CASSPPGQPRQYF. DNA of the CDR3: TGTGCCAGTAGTCCGCCGGGACAGCCGAGGCAGTACTTC.

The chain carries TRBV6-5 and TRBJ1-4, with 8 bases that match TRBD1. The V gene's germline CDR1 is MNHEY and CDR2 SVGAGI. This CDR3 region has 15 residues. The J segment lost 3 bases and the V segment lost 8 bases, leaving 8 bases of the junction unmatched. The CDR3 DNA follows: TGTGCCAGCCACCCAAGGACAGGGCCTAATGAAAAACTGTTTTTT. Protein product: CASHPRTGPNEKLFF.

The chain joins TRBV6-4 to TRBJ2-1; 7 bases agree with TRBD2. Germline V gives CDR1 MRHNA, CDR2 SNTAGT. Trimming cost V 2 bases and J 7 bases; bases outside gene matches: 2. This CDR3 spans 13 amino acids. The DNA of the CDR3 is TGTGCCAGCAGTGACACTAGCGAAAATGAGCAGTTCTTC. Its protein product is CASSDTSENEQFF.

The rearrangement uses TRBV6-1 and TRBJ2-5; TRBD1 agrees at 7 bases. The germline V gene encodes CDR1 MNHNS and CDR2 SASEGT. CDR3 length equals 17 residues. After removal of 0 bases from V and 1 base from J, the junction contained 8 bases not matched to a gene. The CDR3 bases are TGTGCCAGCAGTGAAGCCTGGACAGGAATCTCCCAAGAGACCCAGTACTTC. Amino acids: CASSEAWTGISQETQYF.

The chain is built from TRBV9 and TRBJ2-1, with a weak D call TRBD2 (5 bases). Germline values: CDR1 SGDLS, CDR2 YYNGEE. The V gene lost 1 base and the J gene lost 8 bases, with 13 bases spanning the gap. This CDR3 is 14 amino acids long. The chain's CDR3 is CASSVRLAGDEQFF. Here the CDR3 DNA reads TGTGCCAGCAGCGTACGGCTAGCTGGCGATGAGCAGTTCTTC.

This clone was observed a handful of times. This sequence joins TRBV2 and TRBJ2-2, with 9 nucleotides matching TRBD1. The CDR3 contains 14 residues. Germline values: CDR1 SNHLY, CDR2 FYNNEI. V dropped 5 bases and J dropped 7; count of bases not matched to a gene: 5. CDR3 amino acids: CASSLGQGYGELFF. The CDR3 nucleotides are TGTGCCAGCAGTTTGGGACAGGGTTACGGGGAGCTGTTTTTT.

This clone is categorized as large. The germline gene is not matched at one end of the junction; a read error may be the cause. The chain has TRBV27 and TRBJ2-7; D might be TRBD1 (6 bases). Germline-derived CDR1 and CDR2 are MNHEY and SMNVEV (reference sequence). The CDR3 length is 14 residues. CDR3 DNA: TGTGCCAGCAGTTGGGGGCGCCTCTCCGACGAGCAGTACTTC. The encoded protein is CASSWGRLSDEQYF.

In DNA form, the CDR3 reads TGTGCCAGCAGCAACCTAGCGGGGTCCACAGATACGCAGTATTTT. This sequence encodes CASSNLAGSTDTQYF. The chain has TRBV5-6 and TRBJ2-3; 9 bases map to TRBD2. The V gene end was trimmed by 4 bases and the J gene end by 2 bases; junction bases not matched to a gene: 5. This CDR3 spans 15 amino acids. CDR1 and CDR2 (germline): SGHDT, YYEEEE. The whole variable domain, remainder taken from reference TRBV5-6 and TRBJ2-3, is DAGVTQSPTHLIKTRGQQVTLRCSPKSGHDTVSWYQQALGQGPQFIFQYYEEEERQRGNFPDRFSGHQFPNYSSELNVNALLLGDSALYLCASSNLAGSTDTQYFGPGTRLTVL.

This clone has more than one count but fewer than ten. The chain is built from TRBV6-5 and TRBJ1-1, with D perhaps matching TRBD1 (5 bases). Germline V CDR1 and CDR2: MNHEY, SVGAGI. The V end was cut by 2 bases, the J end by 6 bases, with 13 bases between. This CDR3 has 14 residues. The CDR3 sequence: CASSYLGANSEAFF. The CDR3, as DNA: TGTGCCAGCAGTTACCTAGGGGCGAATTCTGAAGCTTTCTTT.

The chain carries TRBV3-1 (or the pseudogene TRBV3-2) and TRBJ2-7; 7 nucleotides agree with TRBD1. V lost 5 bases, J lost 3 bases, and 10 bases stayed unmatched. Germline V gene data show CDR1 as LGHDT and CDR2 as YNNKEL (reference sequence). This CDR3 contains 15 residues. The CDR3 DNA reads TGTGCCAGCAGCTCCAGTCCGGGACAGTTCTACGAGCAGTACTTC. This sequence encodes CASSSSPGQFYEQYF.

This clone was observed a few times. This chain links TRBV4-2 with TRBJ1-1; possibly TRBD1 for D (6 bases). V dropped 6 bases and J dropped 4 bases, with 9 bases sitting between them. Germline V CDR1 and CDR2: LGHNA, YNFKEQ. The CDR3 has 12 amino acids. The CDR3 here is CASRATGTEAFF. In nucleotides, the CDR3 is TGTGCCAGCAGGGCGACAGGCACTGAAGCTTTCTTT.

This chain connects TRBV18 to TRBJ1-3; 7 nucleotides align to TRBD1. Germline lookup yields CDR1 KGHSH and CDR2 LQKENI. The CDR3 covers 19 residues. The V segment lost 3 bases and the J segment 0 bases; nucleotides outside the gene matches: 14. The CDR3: CASSPKTPGQRSSGNTIYF. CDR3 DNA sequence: TGTGCCAGCTCACCGAAAACCCCGGGACAGCGCTCCTCTGGAAACACCATATATTTT.

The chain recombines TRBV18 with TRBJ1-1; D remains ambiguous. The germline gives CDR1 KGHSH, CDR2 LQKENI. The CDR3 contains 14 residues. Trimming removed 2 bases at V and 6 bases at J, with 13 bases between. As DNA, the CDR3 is TGTGCCAGCTCACCAACTCCCTTTGAGTCTGAAGCTTTCTTT. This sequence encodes CASSPTPFESEAFF. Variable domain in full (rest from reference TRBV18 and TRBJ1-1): NAGVMQNPRHLVRRRGQEARLRCSPMKGHSHVYWYRQLPEEGLKFMVYLQKENIIDESGMPKERFSAEFPKEGPSILRIQQVVRGDSAAYFCASSPTPFESEAFFGQGTRLTVV.

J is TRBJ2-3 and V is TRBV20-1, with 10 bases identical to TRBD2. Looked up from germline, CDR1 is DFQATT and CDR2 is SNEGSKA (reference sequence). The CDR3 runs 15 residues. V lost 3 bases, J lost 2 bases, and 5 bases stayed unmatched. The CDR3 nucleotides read TGCAGTGCTAGTCCCCTAGCGGGGGTCACAGATACGCAGTATTTT. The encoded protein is CSASPLAGVTDTQYF.

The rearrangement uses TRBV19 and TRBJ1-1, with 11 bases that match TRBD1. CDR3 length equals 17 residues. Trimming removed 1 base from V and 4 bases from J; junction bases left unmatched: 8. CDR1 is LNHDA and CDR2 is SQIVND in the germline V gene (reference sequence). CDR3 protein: CASSIVRTGGFGTEAFF. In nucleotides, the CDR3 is TGTGCCAGTAGTATAGTTAGGACAGGGGGCTTCGGCACTGAAGCTTTCTTT.

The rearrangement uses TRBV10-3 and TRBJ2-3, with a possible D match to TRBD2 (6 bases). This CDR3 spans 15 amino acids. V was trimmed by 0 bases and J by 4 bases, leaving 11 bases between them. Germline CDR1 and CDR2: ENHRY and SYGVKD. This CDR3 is CAISESRDGADTQYF. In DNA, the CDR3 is TGTGCCATCAGTGAGTCGCGGGACGGTGCAGATACGCAGTATTTT.

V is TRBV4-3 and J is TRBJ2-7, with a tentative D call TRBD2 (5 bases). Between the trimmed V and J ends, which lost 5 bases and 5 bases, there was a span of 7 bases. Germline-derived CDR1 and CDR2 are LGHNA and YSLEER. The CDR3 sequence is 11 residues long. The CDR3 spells CASSLGDEQYF. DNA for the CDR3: TGCGCCAGCAGCTTGGGAGACGAGCAGTACTTC.

The CDR3 region has the DNA TGTGCCAGCAGTTGGACTAGCGGTTACAATGAGCAGTTCTTC. It is translated as CASSWTSGYNEQFF. V usage is TRBV27 and J usage is TRBJ2-1; TRBD2 aligns across 10 bases. CDR3 length equals 14 residues. CDR1 is MNHEY and CDR2 is SMNVEV in the germline V gene (reference sequence). V shed 4 bases, J shed 4 bases, and the junction held 1 base outside the gene matches.

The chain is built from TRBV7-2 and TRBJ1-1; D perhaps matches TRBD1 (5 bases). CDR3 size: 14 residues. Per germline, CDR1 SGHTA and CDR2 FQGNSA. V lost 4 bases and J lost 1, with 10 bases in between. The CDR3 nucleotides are TGTGCCAGCAGCTCCGGGGGAGGGAACACTGAAGCTTTCTTT. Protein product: CASSSGGGNTEAFF.

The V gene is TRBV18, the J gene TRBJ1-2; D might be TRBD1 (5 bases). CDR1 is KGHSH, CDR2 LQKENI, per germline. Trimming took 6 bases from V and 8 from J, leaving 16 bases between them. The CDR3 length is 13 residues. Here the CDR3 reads CASSERRGGGYTF. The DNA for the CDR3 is TGTGCCAGCTCGGAGAGGAGGGGCGGCGGCTACACCTTC.

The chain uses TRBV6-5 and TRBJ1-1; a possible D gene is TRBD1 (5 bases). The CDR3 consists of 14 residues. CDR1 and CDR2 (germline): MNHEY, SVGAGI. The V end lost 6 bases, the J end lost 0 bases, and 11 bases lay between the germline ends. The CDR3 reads CASRKQALNTEAFF. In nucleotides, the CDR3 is TGTGCCAGCAGGAAACAGGCCCTGAACACTGAAGCTTTCTTT.

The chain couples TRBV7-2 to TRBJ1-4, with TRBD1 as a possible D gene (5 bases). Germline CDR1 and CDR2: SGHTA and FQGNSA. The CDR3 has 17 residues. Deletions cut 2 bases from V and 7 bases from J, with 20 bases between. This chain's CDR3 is CASSLTRRRGDAEKLFF. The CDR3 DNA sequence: TGTGCCAGCAGCTTAACCCGACGGCGGGGGGACGCTGAAAAACTGTTTTTT.

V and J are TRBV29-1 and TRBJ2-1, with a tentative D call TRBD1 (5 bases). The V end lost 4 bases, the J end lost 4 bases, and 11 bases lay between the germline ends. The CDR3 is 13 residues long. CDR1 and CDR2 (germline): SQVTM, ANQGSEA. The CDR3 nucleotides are TGCAGCGTTGTAGGGGTCAAATACAATGAGCAGTTCTTC. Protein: CSVVGVKYNEQFF.

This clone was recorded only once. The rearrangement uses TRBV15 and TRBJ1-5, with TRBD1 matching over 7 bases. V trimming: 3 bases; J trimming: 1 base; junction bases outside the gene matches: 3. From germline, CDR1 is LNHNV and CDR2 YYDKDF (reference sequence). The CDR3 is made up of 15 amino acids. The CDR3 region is CATSSGTVSNQPQHF. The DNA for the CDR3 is TGTGCCACCAGCAGCGGGACAGTGAGCAATCAGCCCCAGCATTTT.

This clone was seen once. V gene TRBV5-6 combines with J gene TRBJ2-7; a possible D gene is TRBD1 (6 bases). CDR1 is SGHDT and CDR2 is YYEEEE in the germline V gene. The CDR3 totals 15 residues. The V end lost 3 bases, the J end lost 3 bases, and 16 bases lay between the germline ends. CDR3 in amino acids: CASSSSYTGNYEQYF. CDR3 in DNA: TGTGCCAGCAGCTCGTCCTACACAGGGAACTACGAGCAGTACTTC.